This T cell receptor (beta chain) was captured in a study of Ad26.COV2.S vaccination and SARS-CoV-2 variants. Study summary: The study gave Ad26.COV2.S intramuscularly, once or twice 56 days apart.

As for this clone: The antigen is not known.

Notes on the study in general: Quantification of TCR breadth and depth may have yielded underestimates of total T cell responses. Considerable breadth of spike-specific CD8+ and CD4+ T cell responses has reportedly been documented following vaccination.

Using immunoSEQ multiplex PCR, the repertoire was profiled, and TCRdb retains in-frame clones only, with some absent. Among some 240,000 clones listed, roughly 87% were seen once. Stated treatment: about 20 received Ad26.COV2.S at low or high dose, single or two shots; about 5 received placebo; per-sample allocation not given. Sampling was done on day 63 after the first vaccine or placebo injection. Vaccination employed an Ad26 vector expressing the Wuhan-strain SARS-CoV-2 spike. This CDR3 has 14 amino acids. Germline CDR1 reads SGHDT; CDR2 reads YYEEEE. The chain carries TRBV5-6 and TRBJ2-7; 10 positions match TRBD2. The material sequenced was peripheral blood, taken in a trial of Ad26.COV2.S vaccine versus placebo. This TCR came from a person aged 18-65 years who received the Ad26.COV2.S COVID-19 vaccine or a placebo. Written as DNA, the CDR3 is TGTGCCAGCAGCTTGGCCGGGGTAGCGGGAGGCCCTAACGTC. It encodes CASSLAGVAGGPNV.